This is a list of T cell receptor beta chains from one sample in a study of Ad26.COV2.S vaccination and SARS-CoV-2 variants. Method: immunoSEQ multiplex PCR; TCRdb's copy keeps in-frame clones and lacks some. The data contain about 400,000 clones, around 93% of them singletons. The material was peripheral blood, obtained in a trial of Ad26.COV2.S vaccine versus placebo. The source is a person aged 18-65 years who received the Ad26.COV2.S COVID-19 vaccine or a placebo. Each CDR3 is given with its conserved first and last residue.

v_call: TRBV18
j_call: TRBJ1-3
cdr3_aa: CASSPLGGDLGTWRGNTIYF

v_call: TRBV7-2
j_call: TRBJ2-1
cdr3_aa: CASSLGWGRGFYNEQFF

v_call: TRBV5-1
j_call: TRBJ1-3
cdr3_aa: CASSLEPRNTIYF

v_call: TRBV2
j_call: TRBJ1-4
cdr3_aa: CASSGGATNEKLFF

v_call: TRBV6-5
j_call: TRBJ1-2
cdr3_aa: CASSQGQGLGYTF

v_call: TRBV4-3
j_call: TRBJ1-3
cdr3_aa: CASSQEPHSGNTIYF

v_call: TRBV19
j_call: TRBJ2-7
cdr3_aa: CASSIDPTRSYEQYF

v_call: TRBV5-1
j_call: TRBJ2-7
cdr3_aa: CASRTSGDSYEQYF

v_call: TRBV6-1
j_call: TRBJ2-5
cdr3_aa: CASSENPQGAEETQYF

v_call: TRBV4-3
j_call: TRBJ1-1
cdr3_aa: CASSQDPGHKNTEAFF

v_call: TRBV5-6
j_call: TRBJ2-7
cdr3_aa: CASSLGGQGTYEQYF

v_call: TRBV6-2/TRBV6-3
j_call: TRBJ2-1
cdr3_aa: CASSYSNEQFF

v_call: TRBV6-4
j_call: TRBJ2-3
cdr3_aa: CASSDSTSGGADTQYF

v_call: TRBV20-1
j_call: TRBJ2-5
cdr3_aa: CSASSWKSAKETQYF

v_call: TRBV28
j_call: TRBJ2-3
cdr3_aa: CASGGAHDPSTDTQYF